This T cell receptor (beta chain) was identified in a study of blood T cell repertoires in COVID-19. The wider study: Donors in the United States, Italy and Spain gave samples during acute or convalescent COVID-19. Nucleic acid was either cDNA or gDNA, and it came from T cells, B-cell-depleted T cells, or PBMCs.

About this clone itself: Distinct nucleotide sequences in the sample also encode this CDR3.

The protocol was immunoSEQ multiplex PCR, while the TCRdb copy is restricted to in-frame clones and leaves out a portion. The table lists 200,000 to 300,000 clones, about 83% of them singletons. The CDR3 loop spans 12 amino acids. Deletions cut 1 base from V and 2 bases from J, with 6 bases between. Germline V gene sequence: CDR1 GTSNPN, CDR2 SVGIG (reference sequence). Sequencing was carried out using peripheral blood. The J gene is TRBJ2-7, the V gene TRBV30; D is ambiguous. The clonotype was recovered from a woman between 40 and 50 years old who had recovered from COVID-19. CDR3: CAWSGPAYEQYF. The CDR3 DNA sequence: TGTGCCTGGAGTGGGCCAGCCTACGAGCAGTACTTC.